This TCR beta chain was profiled in a study of blood T cell repertoires in COVID-19. In the study overall: PBMCs, B-cell-depleted T cells, or T cells were the source of the cDNA or gDNA that made up the material.

Per the original methods: Estimated nucleated cell counts came from reference gene primer amplification. Assay used: immunoSEQ multiplex PCR; TCRdb lists only in-frame clones, some missing. That table is the source of V, J and clone size, and D and trimming were worked out from the DNA. The sample yields approximately 430,000 clones, more than 80% seen once. As concerns this clone: Different DNA sequences within this sample yield the same CDR3.

The material sequenced was peripheral blood. The clonotype was recovered from a woman aged 25 to 39 with active or convalescent COVID-19.

The CDR3 sequence: CASSPQGSNQPQHF. DNA for the CDR3: TGTGCCAGCTCACCGCAGGGGAGCAATCAGCCCCAGCATTTT. The V and J genes are TRBV18 and TRBJ1-5, with D perhaps matching TRBD1 (6 bases). CDR1 is KGHSH, CDR2 LQKENI, per germline. V lost 3 bases, J lost 1 base, and 7 bases lay in between. The CDR3 loop spans 14 amino acids.